This paragraph reports one T cell receptor beta chain. This sample is part of a study of T cells in lung cancer brain metastases. Generated by immunoSEQ multiplex PCR, the TCRdb table keeps only in-frame clones and is missing some. The sample lists about 1,200 clones; about 90% were seen once. The CDR3 contains 14 residues. Germline CDR1 reads SQVTM; CDR2 reads ANQGSEA. V lost 4 bases, J lost 5 bases, and 15 bases lay in between. The receptor comes from a man between 65 and 79 years old with non-small cell lung cancer that had spread to the brain. This chain uses TRBV29-1 with TRBJ1-5, with D possibly matching TRBD1 (6 bases). Sample: tumor tissue from a brain metastasis. CDR3 DNA sequence: TGCAGCGTTGCTTCCGAGGGGGGGCATCAGCCCCAGCATTTT. It translates to CSVASEGGHQPQHF.